This T cell receptor beta chain was sequenced during a study of control samples from healthy donors and cancer patients. The assay was immunoSEQ multiplex PCR, and TCRdb's table has in-frame clones only and misses some. The repertoire holds roughly 120,000 clones, approximately 90% seen once, with about 1.1% in the top ten. There are 14 residues in the CDR3. The V gene lost 2 bases and the J gene lost 1 base, with 8 bases spanning the gap. Per germline, CDR1 LNHDA and CDR2 SQIVND (reference sequence). This chain joins TRBV19 and TRBJ1-1; no reliable D call. This receptor was taken from a woman aged 45-60 years with colorectal cancer. The specimen was PBMCs. In nucleotides, the CDR3 is TGTGCCAGTAGTATATCTGAAGAGAACACTGAAGCTTTCTTT. Residues: CASSISEENTEAFF.